Below, 6 T cell receptor beta chains from the same sample are listed, as sequenced in a study of CD8+CD57+ T cells in acquired aplastic anemia. Both TCR beta VDJ combination and CDR3 sequence profiling were carried out. Genomic DNA was the template for this profiling. TCRdb redid the calling of the reads with MiXCR, one entry per CDR3 protein. Of approximately 150,000 distinct CDR3 sequences in the sample, around 75% were seen once. Sequencing involved patients with CD8+CD57+ cell expansion previously shown by flow cytometry. The material sequenced was sorted CD4+, CD8+, or CD8+CD57+ T cells (not recorded which) from PBMCs. These TCRs come from a human donor with aplastic anemia.

Within the sample, this clonotype is medium-sized. CDR3 protein: CASSDDPSSTDTQYF. The DNA for the CDR3 is TGTGCCAGCAGTGATGATCCTTCTAGCACAGATACGCAGTATTTT. The chain combines TRBV6-4 with TRBJ2-3; D remains unclear. The CDR3 is 15 residues long. V lost 3 bases to trimming and J lost 0 bases, with 10 bases between them. In germline, CDR1 is MRHNA, CDR2 SNTAGT.

This chain links TRBV5-8 with TRBJ1-1; D is uncertain. V gave up 0 bases and J gave up 4 bases, with 10 bases separating them. From germline, CDR1 is SGHTS and CDR2 YDEGEE. The CDR3 length is 14 residues. The CDR3 coding sequence is TGTGCCAGCAGCTTGGCCAGAAGGAGCACTGAAGCTTTCTTT. Translated: CASSLARRSTEAFF.

This chain links TRBV24-1 with TRBJ2-2; TRBD2 is a possible D gene (6 bases). V dropped 3 bases and J dropped 7 bases, with 20 bases sitting between them. The CDR3 is 17 amino acids. CDR1 KGHDR and CDR2 SFDVKD come from the germline V gene. The CDR3 DNA sequence: TGTGCCACCAGTGATCCCGTACATACTACTAGCCTCGGGGAGCTGTTTTTT. Its translation is CATSDPVHTTSLGELFF.

The chain uses TRBV5-1 and TRBJ2-7, with TRBD1 identical over 8 bases. The CDR3 runs 14 residues. V trimming: 3 bases; J trimming: 3 bases; junction bases outside the gene matches: 5. The germline CDR1 and CDR2 sequences are SGHRS and YFSETQ. CDR3 in DNA: TGCGCCAGCAGCTCACTGGGACAGGTCTACGAGCAGTACTTC. Protein product: CASSSLGQVYEQYF.

This chain joins TRBV6-1 and TRBJ2-1; the D is unclear. The V end lost 6 bases, the J end lost 7 bases, and 13 bases lay between the germline ends. The CDR3 loop spans 13 amino acids. Germline V lookup: CDR1 MNHNS, CDR2 SASEGT. The CDR3 is CASRSGLGNEQFF. CDR3 sequence (DNA): TGTGCCAGCAGGTCAGGCTTAGGGAATGAGCAGTTCTTC.

This chain uses TRBV2 with TRBJ2-7; D unresolved. With 7 bases removed from V and 3 bases from J, the gap between germline ends came to 4 bases. CDR1 is SNHLY and CDR2 is FYNNEI in the germline V gene. The CDR3 spans 10 residues. The DNA for the CDR3 is TGTGCCAGCATTAGCTACGAGCAGTACTTC. Translation gives CASISYEQYF.